This is a list of T cell receptor beta chains from one sample in a study of regulatory T cells in long-lasting Graves disease. Each CDR3 protein gets one entry after TCRdb re-called the multiplex PCR reads with MiXCR. This table holds a few hundred thousand distinct CDR3 sequences, roughly a quarter found once. The specimen was peripheral blood mononuclear cells (PBMCs), collected when the disease was refractory, from a patient treated with antithyroid drugs. Receptors were obtained from a female donor with Graves disease. Each CDR3 is given with its conserved first and last residue. D genes are given only for firm matches. Not every row has a clone size; where given, it reads once, few, many or a size class.

d_call j_call clone_size v_call cdr3_aa cdr3_nt
NA TRBJ2-2 few TRBV2 CASSLQGGTGELFF TGTGCCAGCAGCCTTCAGGGGGGAACCGGGGAGCTGTTTTTT
NA TRBJ2-3 once TRBV7-9 CASSLALDTQYF TGTGCCAGCAGCTTGGCATTAGATACGCAGTATTTT
NA TRBJ1-1 NA TRBV5-4 CATIRQGRAEAFF TGTGCGACTATTCGTCAGGGGAGGGCTGAAGCTTTCTTT
TRBD1 TRBJ2-5 few TRBV6-5 CASSYPQGDPHPIGETQYF TGTGCCAGCAGTTACCCACAGGGGGACCCACACCCCATAGGGGAGACCCAGTACTTC
NA TRBJ1-2 many TRBV6-5 CASSYAGADYGYTF TGTGCCAGCAGTTACGCGGGGGCGGACTATGGCTACACCTTC
NA TRBJ1-1 NA TRBV4-2 CASSQPGTQGRTEAFF TGTGCCAGCAGCCAACCCGGGACTCAAGGGCGCACTGAAGCTTTCTTT
TRBD1 TRBJ1-3 NA TRBV3-1 CASSQGTGRGNTIYF TGTGCCAGCAGCCAGGGGACAGGTCGGGGAAACACCATATATTTT
NA TRBJ1-2 few TRBV12-5 CASGLYSGTANGYTF TGTGCTAGTGGTTTGTACTCCGGGACGGCGAATGGCTACACCTTC
TRBD2 TRBJ2-5 many TRBV20-1 CSASKRELGETQYF TGCAGTGCTAGCAAGCGGGAGCTGGGTGAGACCCAGTACTTC
NA TRBJ2-7 NA TRBV20-1 CSARSGHPSSYEQYF TGCAGTGCTAGATCGGGACACCCGAGCTCCTACGAGCAGTACTTC
TRBD1 TRBJ1-6 few TRBV27 CASSLEGGTSYNSPLHF TGTGCCAGCAGTTTAGAAGGGGGCACCTCCTATAATTCACCCCTCCACTTT
TRBD1 TRBJ2-2 few TRBV19 CASSIDGTGPGGELFF TGTGCCAGTAGTATAGATGGGACAGGGCCGGGCGGGGAGCTGTTTTTT
NA TRBJ2-7 many TRBV28 CASNAGVYEQYF TGTGCCAGCAATGCGGGCGTCTACGAGCAGTACTTC
TRBD2 TRBJ2-1 few TRBV20-1 CSARDPTSRALSSYNEQFF TGCAGTGCTAGAGACCCGACTAGCCGAGCCCTTAGCTCCTACAATGAGCAGTTCTTC
NA TRBJ1-2 few TRBV29-1 CSVEGGGTHDYGYTF TGCAGCGTTGAAGGGGGGGGGACACACGACTATGGCTACACCTTC
NA TRBJ1-1 NA TRBV4-1 CASSSRATGEAFF TGCGCCAGCAGCTCCCGGGCAACCGGTGAAGCTTTCTTT
NA TRBJ1-3 few TRBV7-2 CASSLSLDSGNTIYF TGTGCCAGCAGCTTATCCCTGGACTCTGGAAACACCATATATTTT
NA TRBJ2-7 NA TRBV18 CASSPLAHEQYF TGTGCCAGCTCACCGCTAGCCCACGAGCAGTACTTC
TRBD2 TRBJ2-7 many TRBV28 CASAHSGTIEQYF TGTGCCAGCGCCCACAGCGGGACTATTGAGCAGTACTTC
TRBD1 TRBJ1-2 many TRBV28 CASSQDRGSGFSGYTF TGTGCCAGCAGTCAGGACAGGGGTTCGGGGTTTAGTGGCTACACCTTC
NA TRBJ1-1 NA TRBV30 CACRENTEAFF TGTGCCTGTCGAGAGAACACTGAAGCTTTCTTT
TRBD1 TRBJ1-2 NA TRBV30 CAWRETGGYGYTF TGTGCCTGGAGAGAAACAGGGGGCTATGGCTACACCTTC
NA TRBJ1-1 once TRBV30 CAWSIEAPNTEAFF TGTGCCTGGAGTATCGAGGCGCCGAACACTGAAGCTTTCTTT
NA TRBJ1-2 many TRBV6-5 CASSYSQGANYGYTF TGTGCCAGCAGTTACTCGCAGGGAGCTAACTATGGCTACACCTTC
NA TRBJ2-7 NA TRBV3-1 CASSQTGHEQYF TGTGCCAGCAGCCAAACAGGGCACGAGCAGTACTTC
NA TRBJ1-5 NA TRBV19 CASSILRSNQPQHF TGTGCCAGTAGTATTCTACGAAGCAATCAGCCCCAGCATTTT
TRBD1 TRBJ2-6 NA TRBV12-3/TRBV12-4 CASRSGTGSSGANVLTF TGTGCCAGCAGATCCGGGACAGGGAGCTCTGGGGCCAACGTCCTGACTTTC
NA TRBJ1-5 NA TRBV10-3 CAIQGNSNQPQHF TGTGCCATCCAGGGTAATAGCAATCAGCCCCAGCATTTT
NA TRBJ1-2 few TRBV20-1 CSARVADYGYTF TGCAGTGCTAGAGTCGCGGACTATGGCTACACCTTC
NA TRBJ1-2 few TRBV6-1 CASRRTGTNYGYTF TGTGCCAGCAGGCGAACAGGGACTAACTATGGCTACACCTTC
NA TRBJ2-5 many TRBV6-2/TRBV6-3 CASSQGGSGYITGETQYF TGTGCCAGCAGTCAGGGGGGTTCGGGGTATATTACGGGAGAGACCCAGTACTTC
NA TRBJ2-7 many TRBV12-3/TRBV12-4 CASSLDRDSEQYF TGTGCCAGCAGTTTGGACCGGGACTCCGAGCAGTACTTC
NA TRBJ2-6 NA TRBV11-2 CASSLSGHLTSGANVLTF TGTGCCAGCAGCTTATCAGGACACCTTACCTCTGGGGCCAACGTCCTGACTTTC
NA TRBJ2-7 many TRBV12-3/TRBV12-4 CAMPIVGFEQYF TGTGCCATGCCCATCGTGGGTTTTGAGCAGTACTTC
NA TRBJ1-4 many TRBV28 CASSPERAINEKLFF TGTGCCAGCAGTCCTGAACGGGCCATCAATGAAAAACTGTTTTTT
NA TRBJ1-1 NA TRBV4-3 CASSQARGGHTEAFF TGCGCCAGCAGCCAAGCCCGTGGGGGGCACACTGAAGCTTTCTTT
NA TRBJ2-7 many TRBV20-1 CSARNPRSTEQYF TGCAGTGCTAGGAACCCTCGGTCTACCGAGCAGTACTTC
TRBD2 TRBJ2-3 NA TRBV20-1 CSARDLLASGRPRMADTQYF TGCAGTGCTAGAGATCTATTGGCTAGCGGGAGACCCCGGATGGCAGATACGCAGTATTTT
TRBD2 TRBJ2-5 NA TRBV12-3/TRBV12-4 CASSQYAAGGQETQYF TGTGCCAGCAGCCAATACGCAGCGGGAGGGCAAGAGACCCAGTACTTC
NA TRBJ1-1 few TRBV15 CATSTNRVTEAFF TGTGCCACCAGCACCAACAGGGTCACTGAAGCTTTCTTT
NA TRBJ1-2 NA TRBV7-2 CASSLDPILYGCTF TGTGCCAGCAGCTTAGACCCAATACTCTATGGCTGCACCTTC
NA TRBJ1-5 many TRBV2 CASSGQEVSNQPQHF TGTGCCAGCAGTGGACAGGAAGTGAGCAATCAGCCCCAGCATTTT
TRBD2 TRBJ2-2 NA TRBV5-1 CASSLGRGLDPTGELFF TGCGCCAGCAGCTTGGGACGGGGACTAGATCCCACCGGGGAGCTGTTTTTT
NA TRBJ2-7 many TRBV7-2 CASSLWGDPSYEQYF TGTGCCAGCAGCTTATGGGGGGATCCCTCCTACGAGCAGTACTTC
TRBD1 TRBJ2-7 NA TRBV3-1 CASRPSTGGMYEQYF TGTGCCAGCAGGCCTAGTACAGGGGGCATGTACGAGCAGTACTTC
TRBD2 TRBJ2-2 NA TRBV7-3 CASSLTAVGSGSKAGELFF TGTGCCAGCAGCTTAACTGCGGTTGGTAGCGGGAGTAAGGCCGGGGAGCTGTTTTTT
TRBD2 TRBJ2-5 many TRBV7-2 CASSLDQRDLKTQYF TGTGCCAGCAGCTTAGACCAGCGGGATTTGAAGACCCAGTACTTC
NA TRBJ2-2 NA TRBV2 CASSGQTNTGELFF TGTGCCAGCAGTGGACAGACGAACACCGGGGAGCTGTTTTTT
NA TRBJ2-7 NA TRBV7-6 CASSPERVLTYEQYF TGTGCCAGCAGCCCAGAGAGGGTCTTGACCTACGAGCAGTACTTC
NA TRBJ1-1 many TRBV10-3 CAISSNRNTEAFF TGTGCCATCAGCTCGAACAGGAACACTGAAGCTTTCTTT
TRBD1 TRBJ2-7 many TRBV28 CASTAGTEVYEQYF TGTGCCAGCACCGCCGGGACAGAAGTGTACGAGCAGTACTTC
NA TRBJ2-7 NA TRBV20-1 CSARVRGRYEQYF TGCAGTGCTAGAGTTCGGGGACGGTACGAGCAGTACTTC
TRBD2 TRBJ2-1 NA TRBV27 CASRVVVGLAEDNEQFF TGTGCCAGCAGGGTAGTGGTTGGACTAGCGGAAGACAATGAGCAGTTCTTC
NA TRBJ2-5 many TRBV6-1 CASSGGEETQYF TGTGCCAGCAGTGGCGGGGAAGAGACCCAGTACTTC